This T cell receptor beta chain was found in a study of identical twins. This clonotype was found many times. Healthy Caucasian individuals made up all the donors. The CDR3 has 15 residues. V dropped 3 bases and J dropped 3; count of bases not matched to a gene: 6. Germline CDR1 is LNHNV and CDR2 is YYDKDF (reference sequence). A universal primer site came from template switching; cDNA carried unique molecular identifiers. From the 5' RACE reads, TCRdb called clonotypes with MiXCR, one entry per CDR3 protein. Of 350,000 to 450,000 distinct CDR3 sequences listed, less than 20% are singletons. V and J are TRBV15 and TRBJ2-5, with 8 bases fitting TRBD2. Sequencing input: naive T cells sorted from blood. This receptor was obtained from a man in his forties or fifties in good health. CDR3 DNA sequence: TGTGCCACCAGCAGGTTCCGGGGGGGAAAAGAGACCCAGTACTTC. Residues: CATSRFRGGKETQYF.